This T cell receptor (beta chain) appears in the sequencing data of a study of identifying expanded T cells in peripheral blood. Here immunoSEQ multiplex PCR was the method, and the copy in TCRdb shows in-frame clones only, minus some. The data show 90,000 to 100,000 clones, roughly 86% seen once. V was clipped by 7 bases and J by 5 bases, with 9 bases between them. The CDR3 is 12 residues long. Germline V gene data show CDR1 as SGHAT and CDR2 as FQNNGV. This sequence was found in a person between 18 and 69 years old in good health. V usage is TRBV11-2 and J usage is TRBJ2-1; no definite D call. The sequencing sample was made of blood. Here the CDR3 reads CASTTSDNEQFF. CDR3 bases: TGTGCCAGCACCACCTCGGACAATGAGCAGTTCTTC. Using reference TRBV11-2 and TRBJ2-1 for the parts outside the CDR3, the full variable domain is EAGVAQSPRYKIIEKRQSVAFWCNPISGHATLYWYQQILGQGPKLLIQFQNNGVVDDSQLPKDRFSAERLKGVDSTLKIQPAKLEDSAVYLCASTTSDNEQFFGPGTRLTVL.